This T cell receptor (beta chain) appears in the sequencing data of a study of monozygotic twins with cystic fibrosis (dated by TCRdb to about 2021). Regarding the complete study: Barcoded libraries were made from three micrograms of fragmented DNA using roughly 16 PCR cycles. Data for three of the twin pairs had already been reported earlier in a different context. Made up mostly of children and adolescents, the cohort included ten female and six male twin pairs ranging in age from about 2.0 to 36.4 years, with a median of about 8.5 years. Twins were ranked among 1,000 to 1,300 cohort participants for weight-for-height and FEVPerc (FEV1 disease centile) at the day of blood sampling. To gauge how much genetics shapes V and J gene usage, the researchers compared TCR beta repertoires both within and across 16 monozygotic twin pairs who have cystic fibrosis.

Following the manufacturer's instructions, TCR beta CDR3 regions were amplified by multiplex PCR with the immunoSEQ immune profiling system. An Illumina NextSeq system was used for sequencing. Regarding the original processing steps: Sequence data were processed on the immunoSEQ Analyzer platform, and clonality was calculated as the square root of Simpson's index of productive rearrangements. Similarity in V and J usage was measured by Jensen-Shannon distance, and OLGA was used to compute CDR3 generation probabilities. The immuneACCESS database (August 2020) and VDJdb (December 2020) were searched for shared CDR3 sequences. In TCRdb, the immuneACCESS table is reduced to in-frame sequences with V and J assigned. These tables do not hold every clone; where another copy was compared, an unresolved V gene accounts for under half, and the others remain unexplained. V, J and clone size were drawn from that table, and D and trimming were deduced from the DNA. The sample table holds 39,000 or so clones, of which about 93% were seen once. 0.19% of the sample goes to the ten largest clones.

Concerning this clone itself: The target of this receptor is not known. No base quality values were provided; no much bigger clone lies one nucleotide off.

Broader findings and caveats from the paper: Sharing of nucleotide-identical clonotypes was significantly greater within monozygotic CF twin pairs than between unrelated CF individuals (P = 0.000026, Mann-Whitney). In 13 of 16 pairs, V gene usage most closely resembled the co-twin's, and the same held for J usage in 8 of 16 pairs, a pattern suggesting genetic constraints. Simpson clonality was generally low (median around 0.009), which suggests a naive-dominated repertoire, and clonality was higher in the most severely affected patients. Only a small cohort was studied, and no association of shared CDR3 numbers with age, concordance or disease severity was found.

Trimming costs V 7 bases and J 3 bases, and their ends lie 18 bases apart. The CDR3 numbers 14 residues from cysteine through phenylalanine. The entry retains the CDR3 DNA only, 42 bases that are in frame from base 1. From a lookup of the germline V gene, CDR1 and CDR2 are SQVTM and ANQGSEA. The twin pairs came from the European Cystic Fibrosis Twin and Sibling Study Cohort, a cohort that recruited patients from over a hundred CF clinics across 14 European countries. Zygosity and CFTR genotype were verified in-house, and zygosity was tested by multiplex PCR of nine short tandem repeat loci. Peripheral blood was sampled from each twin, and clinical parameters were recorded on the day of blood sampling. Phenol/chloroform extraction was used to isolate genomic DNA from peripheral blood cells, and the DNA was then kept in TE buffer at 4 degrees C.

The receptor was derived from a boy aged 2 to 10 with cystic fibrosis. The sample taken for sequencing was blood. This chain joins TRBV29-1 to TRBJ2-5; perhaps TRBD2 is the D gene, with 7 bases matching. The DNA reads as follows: TGCAGCGCGGGGGGCGGGGGTGTCGAAGAGACCCAGTACTTC. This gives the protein CSAGGGGVEETQYF.